This T cell receptor (beta chain) appears in the sequencing data of a study of monozygotic twins with inflammatory bowel disease. Germline values: CDR1 SEHNR, CDR2 FQNEAQ (reference sequence). The CDR3 loop spans 16 amino acids. TCRdb reprocessed the 5' RACE reads and keeps a single row for each CDR3 protein, giving no DNA. The listing records more than 300,000 distinct CDR3 sequences. The clonotype was recovered from a human donor with ulcerative colitis or Crohn's disease, or a healthy co-twin of an affected twin (not recorded which). The sequenced material came from blood. V usage is TRBV7-9 and J usage is TRBJ2-1; the D gene TCRdb calls, TRBD2, cannot be checked with no DNA. The CDR3 loop is CASSLVVLAGDNEQFF.